This is a list of T cell receptor beta chains from one sample in a study of T cells in Graves' hyperthyroidism and ophthalmopathy. One entry per CDR3 protein, called by TCRdb with MiXCR from the multiplex PCR reads. The repertoire holds about 350,000 distinct CDR3 sequences, with about a fifth as singletons. Material: blood. The receptors derive from a woman between 18 and 29 years old with Graves' hyperthyroidism. The CDR3 runs from the conserved cysteine through the conserved F or W. D genes are given only for firm matches. Clone sizes are given selectively: once, few, many, or a class where the clone is expanded.

abundance	v_gene	d_gene	j_gene	CDR3aa	CDR3nt
many	TRBV24-1	NA	TRBJ1-1	CATRTTGNTEAFF	TGTGCCACCAGGACAACAGGGAACACTGAAGCTTTCTTT
many	TRBV7-8	NA	TRBJ2-7	CASSLSPDATYYEQYF	TGTGCCAGCAGCTTAAGTCCGGACGCCACATACTACGAGCAGTACTTC
NA	TRBV6-1	TRBD2	TRBJ2-7	CASKIAGHLSYEQYF	TGTGCCAGCAAAATAGCGGGACACCTCTCCTACGAGCAGTACTTC
many	TRBV10-2	NA	TRBJ1-1	CASSESGQSNTGAFF	TGCGCCAGCAGTGAGTCTGGTCAGTCGAACACTGGAGCTTTCTTT
once	TRBV20-1	NA	TRBJ2-7	CSAASALGQQYF	TGCAGTGCGGCTAGCGCCCTCGGTCAGCAGTACTTC
many	TRBV28	NA	TRBJ2-7	CASSFPRGQFYEQYF	TGTGCCAGCAGTTTCCCTCGGGGGCAATTCTACGAGCAGTACTTC
many	TRBV29-1	NA	TRBJ2-3	CSVEAPHTDTQYF	TGCAGCGTTGAAGCGCCGCACACAGATACGCAGTATTTT
many	TRBV3-1	NA	TRBJ2-7	CASSQAPGRTYEQYF	TGTGCCAGCAGCCAAGCCCCGGGGAGGACCTACGAGCAGTACTTC
many	TRBV4-1	TRBD1	TRBJ2-7	CASSQVPGQGAYEQYF	TGCGCCAGCAGCCAAGTTCCGGGACAGGGGGCCTACGAGCAGTACTTC
many	TRBV2	NA	TRBJ1-2	CASSTREAGYGYTF	TGTGCCAGCAGTACCAGGGAGGCAGGCTATGGCTACACCTTC
many	TRBV15	NA	TRBJ1-3	CATSRIGNTIYF	TGTGCCACCAGCAGGATTGGAAACACCATATATTTT
many	TRBV20-1	TRBD2	TRBJ2-2	CSCPLSGGGELFF	TGCAGTTGTCCCCTTAGCGGGGGAGGGGAGCTGTTTTTT
NA	TRBV6-1	NA	TRBJ1-5	CDSSVDRSNQPQHF	TGTGACAGCAGTGTAGACCGCAGCAATCAGCCCCAGCATTTT
few	TRBV12-3/TRBV12-4	TRBD1	TRBJ1-2	CASSSDRGGGYTF	TGTGCCAGCAGCTCCGACAGGGGTGGTGGCTACACCTTC
few	TRBV3-1	NA	TRBJ1-1	CASSFRGISQAFF	TGTGCCAGCAGCTTCAGAGGCATATCCCAGGCTTTCTTT